This T cell receptor beta chain was retrieved from a study of OX40 agonist ivuxolimab in advanced cancers. At the level of the study: The mean age was about 57 years, ranging from roughly 23 to 80, with approximately 85% of participants male. Study-level points and caveats: The average count of expanded clones was higher among CD8+ T cells than among CD4+.

Sequencing used immunoSEQ multiplex PCR; TCRdb keeps in-frame clones, though not all of them. The sample lists 65,000 to 90,000 clones; around nine tenths were seen once. Germline V gene sequence: CDR1 KGHSH, CDR2 LQKENI. This CDR3 contains 16 residues. The germline V and J ends were trimmed by 2 bases and 1 base, with 14 bases remaining between them. This clone occurred once. Its target is not known. The chain combines TRBV18 with TRBJ1-1; D unclear. This TCR came from an adult with an advanced solid tumor such as melanoma, head and neck, liver or kidney cancer. The material was CD4+ or CD8+ T cells sorted from blood, obtained in a trial of the OX40 agonist ivuxolimab. The CDR3 here is CASSPSTAYGNTEAFF. In DNA form, the CDR3 reads TGTGCCAGCTCACCAAGTACAGCTTATGGGAACACTGAAGCTTTCTTT.